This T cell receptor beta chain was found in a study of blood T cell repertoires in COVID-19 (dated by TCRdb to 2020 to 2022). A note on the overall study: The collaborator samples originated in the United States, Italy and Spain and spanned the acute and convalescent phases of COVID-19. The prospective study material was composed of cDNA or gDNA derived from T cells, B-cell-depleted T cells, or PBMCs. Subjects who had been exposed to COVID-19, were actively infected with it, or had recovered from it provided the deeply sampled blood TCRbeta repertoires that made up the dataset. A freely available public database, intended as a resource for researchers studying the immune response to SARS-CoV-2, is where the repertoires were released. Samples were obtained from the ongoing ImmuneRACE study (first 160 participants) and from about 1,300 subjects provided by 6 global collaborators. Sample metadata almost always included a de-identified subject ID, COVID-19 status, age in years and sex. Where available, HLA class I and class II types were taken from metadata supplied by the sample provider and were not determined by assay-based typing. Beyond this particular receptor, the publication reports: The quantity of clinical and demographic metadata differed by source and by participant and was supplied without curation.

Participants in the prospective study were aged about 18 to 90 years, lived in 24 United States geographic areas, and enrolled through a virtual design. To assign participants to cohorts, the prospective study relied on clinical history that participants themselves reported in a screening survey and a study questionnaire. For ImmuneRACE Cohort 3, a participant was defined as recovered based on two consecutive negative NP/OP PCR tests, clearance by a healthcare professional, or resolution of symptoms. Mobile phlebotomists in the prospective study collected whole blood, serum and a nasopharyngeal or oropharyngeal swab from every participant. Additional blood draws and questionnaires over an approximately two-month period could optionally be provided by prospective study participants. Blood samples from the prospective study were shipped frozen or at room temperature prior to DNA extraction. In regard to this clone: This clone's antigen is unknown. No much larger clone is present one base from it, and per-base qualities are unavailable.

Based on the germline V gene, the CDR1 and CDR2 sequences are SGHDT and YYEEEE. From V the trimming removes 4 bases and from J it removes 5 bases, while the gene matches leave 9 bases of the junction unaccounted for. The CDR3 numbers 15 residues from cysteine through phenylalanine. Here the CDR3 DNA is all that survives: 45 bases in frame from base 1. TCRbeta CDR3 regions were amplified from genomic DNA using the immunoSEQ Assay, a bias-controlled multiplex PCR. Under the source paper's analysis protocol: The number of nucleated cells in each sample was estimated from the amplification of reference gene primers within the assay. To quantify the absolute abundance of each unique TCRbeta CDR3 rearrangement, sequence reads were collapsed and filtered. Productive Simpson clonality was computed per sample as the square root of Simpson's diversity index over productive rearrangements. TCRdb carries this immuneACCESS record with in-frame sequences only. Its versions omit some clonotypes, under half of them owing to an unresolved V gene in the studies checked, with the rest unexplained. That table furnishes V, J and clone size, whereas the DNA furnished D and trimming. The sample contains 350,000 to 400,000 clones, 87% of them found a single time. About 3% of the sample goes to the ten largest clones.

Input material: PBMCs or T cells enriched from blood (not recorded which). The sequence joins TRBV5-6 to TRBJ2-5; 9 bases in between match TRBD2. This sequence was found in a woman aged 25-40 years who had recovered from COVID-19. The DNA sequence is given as TGTGCCAGCAGCGTTTGGCTAGCGGGGCAGGAGACCCAGTACTTC. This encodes CASSVWLAGQETQYF.